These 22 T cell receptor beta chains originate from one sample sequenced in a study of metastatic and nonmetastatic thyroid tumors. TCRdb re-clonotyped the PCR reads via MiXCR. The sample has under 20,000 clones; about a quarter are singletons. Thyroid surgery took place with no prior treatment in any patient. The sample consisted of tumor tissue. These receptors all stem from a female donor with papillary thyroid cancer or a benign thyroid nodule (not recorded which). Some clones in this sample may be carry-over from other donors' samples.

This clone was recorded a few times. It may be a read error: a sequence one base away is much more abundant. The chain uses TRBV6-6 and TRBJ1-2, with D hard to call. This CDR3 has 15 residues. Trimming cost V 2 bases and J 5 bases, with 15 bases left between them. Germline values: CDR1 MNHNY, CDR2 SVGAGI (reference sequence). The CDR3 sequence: CASSYIGRTGYGYTF. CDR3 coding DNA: TGTGCCAGCAGTTACATCGGGCGCACTGGGTATGGCTACACCTTC.

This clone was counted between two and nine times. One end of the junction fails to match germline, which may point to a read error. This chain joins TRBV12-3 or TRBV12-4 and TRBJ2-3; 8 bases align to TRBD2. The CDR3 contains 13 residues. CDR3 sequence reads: CAIKTSGTDTRYF. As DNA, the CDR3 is TGTGCCATCAAAACTAGCGGCACAGATACGCGGTATTTT.

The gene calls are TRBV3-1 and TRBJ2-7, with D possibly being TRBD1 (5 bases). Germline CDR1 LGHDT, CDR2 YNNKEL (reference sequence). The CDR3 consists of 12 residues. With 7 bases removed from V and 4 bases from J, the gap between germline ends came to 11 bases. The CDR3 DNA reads TGTGCCAGCATTCGACAGATTTACGAGCAGTACTTC. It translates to CASIRQIYEQYF.

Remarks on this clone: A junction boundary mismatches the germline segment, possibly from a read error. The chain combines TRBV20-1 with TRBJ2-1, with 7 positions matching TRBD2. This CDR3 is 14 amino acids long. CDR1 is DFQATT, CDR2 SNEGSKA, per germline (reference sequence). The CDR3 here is CSASTSVAYNKQFF. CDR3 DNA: TGCAGTGCTAGCACTAGCGTCGCCTACAATAAGCAGTTCTTC.

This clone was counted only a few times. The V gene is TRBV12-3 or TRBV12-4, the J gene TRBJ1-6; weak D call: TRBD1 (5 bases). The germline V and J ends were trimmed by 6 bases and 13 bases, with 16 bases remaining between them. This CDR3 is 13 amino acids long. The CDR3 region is CASSPLGGSPLHF. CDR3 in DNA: TGTGCCAGCAGCCCCCTGGGGGGGTCGCCCCTCCACTTT.

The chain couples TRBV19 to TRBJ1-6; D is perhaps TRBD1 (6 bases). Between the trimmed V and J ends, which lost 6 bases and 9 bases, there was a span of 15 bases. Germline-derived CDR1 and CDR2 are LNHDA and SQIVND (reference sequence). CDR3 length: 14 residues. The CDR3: CASSLDSEGSPLHF. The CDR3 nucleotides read TGTGCCAGTAGCTTGGACAGTGAGGGTTCACCCCTCCACTTT.

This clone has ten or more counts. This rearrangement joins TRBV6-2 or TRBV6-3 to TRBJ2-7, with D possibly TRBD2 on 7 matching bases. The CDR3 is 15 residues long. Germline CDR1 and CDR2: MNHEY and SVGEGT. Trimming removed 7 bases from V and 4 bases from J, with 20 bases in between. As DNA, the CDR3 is TGTGCCAGCACCTGGAGTGGGGGGGCCGGATACGAGCAGTACTTC. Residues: CASTWSGGAGYEQYF.

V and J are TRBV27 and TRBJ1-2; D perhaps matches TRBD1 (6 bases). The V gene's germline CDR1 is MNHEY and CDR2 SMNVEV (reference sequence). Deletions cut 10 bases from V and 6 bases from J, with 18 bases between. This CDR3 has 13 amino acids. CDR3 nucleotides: TGTGCCACCCTCTCGGGGGGGCAGGATGGCTACACCTTC. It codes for CATLSGGQDGYTF.

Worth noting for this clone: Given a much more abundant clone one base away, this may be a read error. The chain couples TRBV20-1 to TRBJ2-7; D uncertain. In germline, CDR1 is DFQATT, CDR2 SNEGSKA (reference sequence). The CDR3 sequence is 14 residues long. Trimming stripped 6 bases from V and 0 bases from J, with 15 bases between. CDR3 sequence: CSASPGSGSYEQYF. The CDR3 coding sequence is TGCAGTGCCTCACCCGGGTCCGGCTCCTACGAGCAGTACTTC.

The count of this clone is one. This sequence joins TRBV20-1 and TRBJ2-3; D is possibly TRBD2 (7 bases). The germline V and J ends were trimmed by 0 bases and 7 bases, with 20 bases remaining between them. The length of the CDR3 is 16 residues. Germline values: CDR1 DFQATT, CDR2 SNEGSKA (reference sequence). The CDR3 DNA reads TGCAGTGCTAGAGAGGGGGGGGCCCTTATGGGCAATACGCAGTATTTT. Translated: CSAREGGALMGNTQYF.

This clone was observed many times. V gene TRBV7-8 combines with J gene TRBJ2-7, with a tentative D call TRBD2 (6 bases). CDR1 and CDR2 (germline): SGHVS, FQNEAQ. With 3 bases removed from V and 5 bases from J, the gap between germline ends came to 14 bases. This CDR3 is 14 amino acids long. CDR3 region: CASSFLRRANEQYF. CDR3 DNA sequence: TGTGCCAGCAGCTTTCTGCGGAGGGCTAACGAGCAGTACTTC. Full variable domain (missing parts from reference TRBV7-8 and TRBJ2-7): GAGVSQSPRYKVAKRGQDVALRCDPISGHVSLFWYQQALGQGPEFLTYFQNEAQLDKSGLPSDRFFAERPEGSVSTLKIQRTQQEDSAVYLCASSFLRRANEQYFGPGTRLTVT.

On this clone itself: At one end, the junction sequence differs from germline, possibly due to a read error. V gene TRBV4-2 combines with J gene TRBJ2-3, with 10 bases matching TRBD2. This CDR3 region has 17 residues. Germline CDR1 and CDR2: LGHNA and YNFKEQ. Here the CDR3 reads CSSSPAFTSGEADTQYF. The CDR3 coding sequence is TGTTCCAGCAGCCCCGCATTTACTAGCGGGGAGGCAGATACGCAGTATTTT.

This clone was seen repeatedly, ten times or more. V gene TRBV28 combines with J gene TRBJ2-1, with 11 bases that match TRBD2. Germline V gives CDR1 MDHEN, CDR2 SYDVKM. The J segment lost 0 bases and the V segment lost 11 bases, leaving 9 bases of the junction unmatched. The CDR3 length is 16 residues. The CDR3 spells CASRLAGPSSYNEQFF. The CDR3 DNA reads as TGTGCCTCAAGACTAGCGGGGCCGAGCTCCTACAATGAGCAGTTCTTC.

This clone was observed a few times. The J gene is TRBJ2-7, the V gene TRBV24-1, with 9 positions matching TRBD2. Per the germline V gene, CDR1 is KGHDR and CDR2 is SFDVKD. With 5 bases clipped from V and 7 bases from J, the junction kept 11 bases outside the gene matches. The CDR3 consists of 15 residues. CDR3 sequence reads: CATSGSYGLAQEQYF. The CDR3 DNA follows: TGTGCCACCAGTGGTTCGTATGGACTAGCGCAAGAGCAGTACTTC.

CDR3 nucleotide sequence: TGTGCCAGCAGCCCCTCGAGTGGTCCCGGGGAGCTGTTTTTT. Encoded protein: CASSPSSGPGELFF. The chain couples TRBV7-2 to TRBJ2-2; D unclear. Germline values: CDR1 SGHTA, CDR2 FQGNSA. V shed 5 bases and J shed 6 bases, with 13 bases lying between them. This CDR3 has 14 amino acids.

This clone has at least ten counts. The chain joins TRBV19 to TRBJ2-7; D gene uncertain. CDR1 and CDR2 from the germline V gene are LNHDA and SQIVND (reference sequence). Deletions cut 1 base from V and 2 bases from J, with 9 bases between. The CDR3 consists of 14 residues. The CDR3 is CASSIGPHTYEQYF. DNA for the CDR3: TGTGCCAGTAGTATAGGGCCCCATACCTACGAGCAGTACTTC.

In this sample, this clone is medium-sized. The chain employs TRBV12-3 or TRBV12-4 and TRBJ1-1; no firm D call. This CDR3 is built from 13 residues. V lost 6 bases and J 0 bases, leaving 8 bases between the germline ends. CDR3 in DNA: TGTGCCAGCAGCCCTGACGTGAACACTGAAGCTTTCTTT. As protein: CASSPDVNTEAFF.

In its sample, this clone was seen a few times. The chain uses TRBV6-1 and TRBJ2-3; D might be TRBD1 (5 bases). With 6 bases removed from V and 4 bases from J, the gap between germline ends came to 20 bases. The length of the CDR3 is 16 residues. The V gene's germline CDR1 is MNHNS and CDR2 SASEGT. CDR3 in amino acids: CASRPPGGHPADTQYF. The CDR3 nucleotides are TGTGCCAGCAGGCCCCCAGGTGGACATCCCGCAGATACGCAGTATTTT.

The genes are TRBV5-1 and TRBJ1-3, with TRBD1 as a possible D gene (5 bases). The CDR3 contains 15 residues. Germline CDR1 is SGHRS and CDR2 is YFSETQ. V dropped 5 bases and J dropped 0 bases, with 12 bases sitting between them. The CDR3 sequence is CASSKGSSSGNTIYF. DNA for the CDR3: TGCGCCAGCAGTAAGGGGTCTAGCTCTGGAAACACCATATATTTT.

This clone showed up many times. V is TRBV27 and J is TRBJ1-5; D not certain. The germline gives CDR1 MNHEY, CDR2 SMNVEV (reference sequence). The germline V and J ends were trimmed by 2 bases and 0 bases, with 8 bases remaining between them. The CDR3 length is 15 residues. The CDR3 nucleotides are TGTGCCAGCAGTTTAAGCCACCTTAGCAATCAGCCCCAGCATTTT. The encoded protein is CASSLSHLSNQPQHF.

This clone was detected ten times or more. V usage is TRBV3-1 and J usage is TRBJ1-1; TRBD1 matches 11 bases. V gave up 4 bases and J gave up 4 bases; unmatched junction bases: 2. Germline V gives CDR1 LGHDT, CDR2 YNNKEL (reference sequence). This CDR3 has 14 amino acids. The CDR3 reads CASSLGQGATEAFF. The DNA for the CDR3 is TGTGCCAGCAGCCTCGGACAGGGGGCCACTGAAGCTTTCTTT.

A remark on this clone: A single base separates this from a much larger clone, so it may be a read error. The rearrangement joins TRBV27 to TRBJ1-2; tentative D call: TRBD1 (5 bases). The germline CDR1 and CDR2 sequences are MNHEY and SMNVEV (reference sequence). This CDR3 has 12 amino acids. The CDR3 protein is CAGRDRNYGYTF. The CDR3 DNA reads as TGTGCCGGCAGGGACCGCAACTATGGCTACACCTTC.